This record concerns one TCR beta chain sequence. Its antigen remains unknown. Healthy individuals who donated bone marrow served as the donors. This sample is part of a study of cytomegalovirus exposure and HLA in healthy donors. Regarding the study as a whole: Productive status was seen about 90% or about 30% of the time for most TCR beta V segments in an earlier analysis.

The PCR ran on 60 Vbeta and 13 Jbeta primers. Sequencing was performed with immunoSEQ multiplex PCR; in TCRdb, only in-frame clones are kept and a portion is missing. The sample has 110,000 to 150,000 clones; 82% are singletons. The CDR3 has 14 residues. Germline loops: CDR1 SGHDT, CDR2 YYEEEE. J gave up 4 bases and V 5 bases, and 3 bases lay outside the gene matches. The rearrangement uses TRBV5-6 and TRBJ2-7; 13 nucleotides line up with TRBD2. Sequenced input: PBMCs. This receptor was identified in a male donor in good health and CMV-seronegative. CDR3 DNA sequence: TGTGCCAGCAGGGGGACTAGCGGGGATTACGAGCAGTACTTC. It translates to CASRGTSGDYEQYF.